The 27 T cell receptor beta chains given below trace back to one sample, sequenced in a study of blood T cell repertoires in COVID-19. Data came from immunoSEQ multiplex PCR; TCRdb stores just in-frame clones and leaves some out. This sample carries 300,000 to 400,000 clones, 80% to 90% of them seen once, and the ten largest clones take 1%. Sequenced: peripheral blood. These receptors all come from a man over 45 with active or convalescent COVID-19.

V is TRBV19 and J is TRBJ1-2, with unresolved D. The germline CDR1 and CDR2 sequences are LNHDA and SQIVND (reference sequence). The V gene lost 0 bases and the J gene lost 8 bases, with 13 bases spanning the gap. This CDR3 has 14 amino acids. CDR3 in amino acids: CASSIDQRVSGYTF. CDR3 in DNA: TGTGCCAGTAGTATAGATCAGAGGGTAAGCGGCTACACCTTC. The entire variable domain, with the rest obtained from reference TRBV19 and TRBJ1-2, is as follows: DGGITQSPKYLFRKEGQNVTLSCEQNLNHDAMYWYRQDPGQGLRLIYYSQIVNDFQKGDIAEGYSVSREKKESFPLTVTSAQKNPTAFYLCASSIDQRVSGYTFGSGTRLTVV.

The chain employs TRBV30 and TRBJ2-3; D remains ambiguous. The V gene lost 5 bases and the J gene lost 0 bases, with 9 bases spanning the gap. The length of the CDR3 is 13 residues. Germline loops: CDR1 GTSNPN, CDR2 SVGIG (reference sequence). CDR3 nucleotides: TGTGCCTGGGGATACACGAGCACAGATACGCAGTATTTT. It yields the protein CAWGYTSTDTQYF.

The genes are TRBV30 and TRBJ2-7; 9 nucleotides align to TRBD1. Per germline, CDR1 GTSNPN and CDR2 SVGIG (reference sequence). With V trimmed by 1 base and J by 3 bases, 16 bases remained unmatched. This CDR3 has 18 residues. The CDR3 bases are TGTGCCTGGAGTGGAACAGGGGGCCCCCACTCGTTTGGCTACGAGCAGTACTTC. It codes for CAWSGTGGPHSFGYEQYF.

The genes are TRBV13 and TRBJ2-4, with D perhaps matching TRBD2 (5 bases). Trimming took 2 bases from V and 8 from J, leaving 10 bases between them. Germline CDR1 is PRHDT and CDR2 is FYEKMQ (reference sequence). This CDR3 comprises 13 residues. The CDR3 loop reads CASSLLTGDIQYF. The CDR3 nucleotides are TGTGCCAGCAGCTTATTGACCGGGGACATTCAGTACTTC.

The CDR3 sequence is CASSSQGYEQYF. The DNA of the CDR3 is TGCGCCAGCAGCTCACAGGGGTACGAGCAGTACTTC. V gene TRBV5-1 combines with J gene TRBJ2-7; 7 bases align to TRBD1. The ends lost 3 bases at V and 4 bases at J; junction bases unmatched: 1. Germline assignment: CDR1 SGHRS and CDR2 YFSETQ. This CDR3 has 12 amino acids.

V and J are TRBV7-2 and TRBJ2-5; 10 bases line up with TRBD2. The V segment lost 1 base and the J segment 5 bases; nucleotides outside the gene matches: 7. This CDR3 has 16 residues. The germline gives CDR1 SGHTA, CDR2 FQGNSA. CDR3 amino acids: CASSLGGSGGRETQYF. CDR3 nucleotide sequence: TGTGCCAGCAGCTTAGGAGGTAGCGGGGGGCGGGAGACCCAGTACTTC.

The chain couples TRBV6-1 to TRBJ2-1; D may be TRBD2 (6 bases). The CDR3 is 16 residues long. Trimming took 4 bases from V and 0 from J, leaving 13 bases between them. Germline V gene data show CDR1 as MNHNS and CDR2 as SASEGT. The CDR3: CASSGLLASSYNEQFF. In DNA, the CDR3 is TGTGCCAGCAGTGGACTACTAGCTAGCTCCTACAATGAGCAGTTCTTC.

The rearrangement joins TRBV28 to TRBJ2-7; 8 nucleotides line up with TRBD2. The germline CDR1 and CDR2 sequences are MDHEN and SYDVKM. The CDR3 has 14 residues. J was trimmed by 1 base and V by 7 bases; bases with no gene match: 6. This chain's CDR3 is CASTGTRPSYEQYF. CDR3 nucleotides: TGTGCCAGCACCGGGACTAGACCATCCTACGAGCAGTACTTC. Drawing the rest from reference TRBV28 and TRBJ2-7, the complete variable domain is DVKVTQSSRYLVKRTGEKVFLECVQDMDHENMFWYRQDPGLGLRLIYFSYDVKMKEKGDIPEGYSVSREKKERFSLILESASTNQTSMYLCASTGTRPSYEQYFGPGTRLTVT.

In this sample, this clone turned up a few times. The CDR3 here is CASSPRTGAETQYF. The CDR3 DNA follows: TGTGCCAGCAGTCCCAGGACAGGCGCTGAGACCCAGTACTTC. The chain uses TRBV6-5 and TRBJ2-5; 7 bases map to TRBD1. The CDR3 covers 14 residues. Looked up from germline, CDR1 is MNHEY and CDR2 is SVGAGI. V shed 5 bases, J shed 5 bases, and the junction held 8 bases outside the gene matches.

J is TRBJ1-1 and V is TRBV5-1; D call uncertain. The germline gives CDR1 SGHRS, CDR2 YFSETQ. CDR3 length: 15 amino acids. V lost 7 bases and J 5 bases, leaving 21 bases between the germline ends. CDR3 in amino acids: CASAQVPEGNTEAFF. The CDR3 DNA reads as TGCGCCAGCGCCCAGGTGCCAGAGGGTAATACTGAAGCTTTCTTT.

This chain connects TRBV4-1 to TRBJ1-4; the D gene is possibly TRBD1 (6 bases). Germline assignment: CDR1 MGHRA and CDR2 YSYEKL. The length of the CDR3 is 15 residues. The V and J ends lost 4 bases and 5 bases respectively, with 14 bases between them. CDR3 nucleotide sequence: TGCGCCAGCAGCCGAGGACAGATACGAAATGAAAAACTGTTTTTT. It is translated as CASSRGQIRNEKLFF.

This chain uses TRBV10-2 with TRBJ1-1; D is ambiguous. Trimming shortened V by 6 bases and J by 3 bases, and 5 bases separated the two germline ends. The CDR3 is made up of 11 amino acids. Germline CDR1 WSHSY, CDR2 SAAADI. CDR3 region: CASSADTEAFF. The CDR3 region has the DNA TGCGCCAGCAGCGCGGACACTGAAGCTTTCTTT.

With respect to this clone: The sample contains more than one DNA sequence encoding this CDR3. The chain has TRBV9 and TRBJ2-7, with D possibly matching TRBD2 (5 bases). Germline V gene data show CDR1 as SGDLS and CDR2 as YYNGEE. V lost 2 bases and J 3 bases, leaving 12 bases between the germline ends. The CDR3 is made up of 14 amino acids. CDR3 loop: CASSVTSGNYEQYF. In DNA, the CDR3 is TGTGCCAGCAGCGTTACGTCGGGGAACTACGAGCAGTACTTC. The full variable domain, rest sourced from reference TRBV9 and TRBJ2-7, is DSGVTQTPKHLITATGQRVTLRCSPRSGDLSVYWYQQSLDQGLQFLIQYYNGEERAKGNILERFSAQQFPDLHSELNLSSLELGDSALYFCASSVTSGNYEQYFGPGTRLTVT.

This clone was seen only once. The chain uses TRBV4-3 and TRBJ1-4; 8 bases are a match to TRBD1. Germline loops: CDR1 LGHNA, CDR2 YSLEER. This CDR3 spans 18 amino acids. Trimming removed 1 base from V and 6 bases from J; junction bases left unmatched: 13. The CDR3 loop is CASSQVSIKETGDEKLFF. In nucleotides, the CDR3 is TGCGCCAGCAGCCAAGTCTCGATCAAGGAGACAGGGGATGAAAAACTGTTTTTT.

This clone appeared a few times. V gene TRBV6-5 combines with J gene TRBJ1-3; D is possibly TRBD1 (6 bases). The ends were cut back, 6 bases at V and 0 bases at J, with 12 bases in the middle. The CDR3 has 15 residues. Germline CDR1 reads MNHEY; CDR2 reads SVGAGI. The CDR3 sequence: CASRPGHLSGNTIYF. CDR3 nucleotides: TGTGCCAGCAGGCCGGGACACCTCTCTGGAAACACCATATATTTT.

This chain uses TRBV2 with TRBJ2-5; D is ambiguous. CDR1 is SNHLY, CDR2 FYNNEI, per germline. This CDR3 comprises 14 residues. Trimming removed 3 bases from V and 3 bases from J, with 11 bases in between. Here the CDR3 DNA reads TGTGCCAGCAGTGATGAGTACCCTAAAGAGACCCAGTACTTC. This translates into CASSDEYPKETQYF.

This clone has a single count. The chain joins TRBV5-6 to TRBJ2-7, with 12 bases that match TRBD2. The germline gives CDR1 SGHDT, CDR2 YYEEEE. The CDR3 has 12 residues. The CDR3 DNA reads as TGTGCCAGCAGCTTCCGACTAGCGGGAGACACTGTC. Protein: CASSFRLAGDTV.

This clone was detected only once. CDR3: CSVGRGGVMNTEAFF. As DNA, the CDR3 is TGCAGCGTTGGGAGAGGGGGAGTGATGAACACTGAAGCTTTCTTT. The chain links TRBV29-1 to TRBJ1-1; D might be TRBD1 (6 bases). Germline CDR1 reads SQVTM; CDR2 reads ANQGSEA. The CDR3 sequence is 15 residues long. Trimming removed 4 bases from V and 0 bases from J, with 15 bases in between.

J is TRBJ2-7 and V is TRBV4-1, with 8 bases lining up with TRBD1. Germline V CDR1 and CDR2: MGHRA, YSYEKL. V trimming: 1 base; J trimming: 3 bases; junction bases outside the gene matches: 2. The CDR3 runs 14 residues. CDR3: CASSQGGTGYEQYF. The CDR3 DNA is TGCGCCAGCAGCCAAGGAGGGACAGGCTACGAGCAGTACTTC.

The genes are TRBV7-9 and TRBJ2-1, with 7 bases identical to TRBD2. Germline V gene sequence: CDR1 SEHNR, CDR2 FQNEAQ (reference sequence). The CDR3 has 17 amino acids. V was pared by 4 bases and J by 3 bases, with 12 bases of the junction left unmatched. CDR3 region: CASSSKVAGPNYNEQFF. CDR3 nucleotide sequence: TGTGCCAGCAGCTCCAAAGTAGCGGGCCCGAACTACAATGAGCAGTTCTTC.

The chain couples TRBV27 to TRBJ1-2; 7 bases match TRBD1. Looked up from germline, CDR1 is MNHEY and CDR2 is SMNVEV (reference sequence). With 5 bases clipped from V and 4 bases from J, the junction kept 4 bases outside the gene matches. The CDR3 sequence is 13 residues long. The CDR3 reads CASSRTGLYGYTF. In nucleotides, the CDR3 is TGTGCCAGCAGTCGGACAGGACTCTATGGCTACACCTTC.

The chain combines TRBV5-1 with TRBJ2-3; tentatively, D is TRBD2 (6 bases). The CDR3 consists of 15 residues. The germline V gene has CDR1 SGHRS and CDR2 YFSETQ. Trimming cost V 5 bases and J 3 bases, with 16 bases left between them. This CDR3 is CASRVLGGPTDTQYF. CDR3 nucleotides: TGCGCCAGCAGGGTACTCGGAGGGCCGACAGATACGCAGTATTTT.

CDR3 sequence reads: CASSLPGQYYGYTF. The CDR3 DNA sequence: TGTGCCAGCAGCTTACCCGGACAGTATTATGGCTACACCTTC. This chain connects TRBV11-1 to TRBJ1-2; a weak D match, TRBD1 (6 bases). The CDR3 length is 14 residues. The ends were cut back, 2 bases at V and 5 bases at J, with 12 bases in the middle. Germline V lookup: CDR1 SGHAT, CDR2 FQDESV (reference sequence).

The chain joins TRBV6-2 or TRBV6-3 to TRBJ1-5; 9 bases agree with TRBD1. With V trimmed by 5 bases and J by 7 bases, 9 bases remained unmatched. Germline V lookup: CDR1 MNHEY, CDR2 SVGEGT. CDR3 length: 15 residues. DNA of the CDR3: TGTGCCAGCAGTCCATCGACAGGGGGTAGGCAGCCCCAGCATTTT. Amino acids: CASSPSTGGRQPQHF.

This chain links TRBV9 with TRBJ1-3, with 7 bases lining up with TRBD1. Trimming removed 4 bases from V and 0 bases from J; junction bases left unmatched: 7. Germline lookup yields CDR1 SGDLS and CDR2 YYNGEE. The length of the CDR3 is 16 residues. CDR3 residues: CASSNSGDSSGNTIYF. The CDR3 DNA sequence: TGTGCCAGCAGCAACTCAGGGGACAGCTCTGGAAACACCATATATTTT.

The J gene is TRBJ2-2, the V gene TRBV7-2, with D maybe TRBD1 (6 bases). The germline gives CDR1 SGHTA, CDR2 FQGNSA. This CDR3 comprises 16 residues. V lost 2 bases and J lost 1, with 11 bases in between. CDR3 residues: CASSLTGTLNTGELFF. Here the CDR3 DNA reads TGTGCCAGCAGCTTAACAGGGACCTTGAACACCGGGGAGCTGTTTTTT.

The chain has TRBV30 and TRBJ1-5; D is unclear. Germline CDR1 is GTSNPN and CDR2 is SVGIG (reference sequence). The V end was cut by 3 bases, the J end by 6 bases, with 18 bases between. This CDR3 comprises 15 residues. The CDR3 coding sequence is TGTGCCTGGAGCCCCATGGGAGGGCCGGGTCAGCCCCAGCATTTT. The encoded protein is CAWSPMGGPGQPQHF.